This T cell receptor beta chain originates from a study of blood T cells in healthy people across ages. About the research overall: The template switching approach captured approximately one barcoded beta molecule for every two T cells.

Study-level results: No one knew whether donors had CMV, which possibly confounded expanded clonotype changes. A roughly linear fall in TCR beta diversity per million T cells was seen with increasing age. The lack of PBMC sorting stopped any conclusive naive versus antigen-experienced comparison.

The CDR3 totals 12 residues. Germline CDR1 MGHRA, CDR2 YSYEKL. Together with a sample-barcoded 5' primer, a J-beta primer mix was included in a second PCR lasting roughly 6 to 12 cycles. TCRdb passed the 5' RACE reads through MiXCR, listing each CDR3 protein once. The data show some 320,000 distinct CDR3 sequences, with around 29% seen just once and 25% to 35% held by the top ten. With regard to this clonotype: Its antigen is not known. The junction departs from germline at one end; a sequencing error may be responsible.

The chain links TRBV4-1 to TRBJ2-1, with D perhaps TRBD2 (5 bases). This TCR came from a woman in her 70s in good health. Sequenced input: blood. Here the CDR3 DNA reads TGCGCCAGCCGCCAAGTCGGGGTTGAGCAGTTCTTC. As protein: CASRQVGVEQFF.